These T cell receptor beta chains were read from a single sample in a study of tumor-infiltrating lymphocytes in localized non-small cell lung cancer. Clones were sequenced by immunoSEQ multiplex PCR, and TCRdb holds only the in-frame ones, with some missing. In the table there are about 13,000 clones, around 68% of which are singletons. The sample taken for sequencing was uninvolved lung tissue not adjacent to the tumor. The receptor source for this set is a human donor with non-small cell lung cancer. The CDR3 runs from the conserved cysteine through the conserved F or W. A D gene is named only where the DNA matches it firmly. Rows may omit the clone size; those that give it use once, few, many or a size class.

TRBD1	15	TRBV19	-	TRBJ1-6	TGTGCCAGTACAATGGACAGGGCCTATAATTCACCCCTCCACTTT	CASTMDRAYNSPLHF
TRBD1	14	TRBV4-3	-	TRBJ1-6	TGCGCCAGCAGCCGTGGACAGGGAAATTCACCCCTCCACTTT	CASSRGQGNSPLHF
-	14	TRBV15	-	TRBJ1-2	TGTGCCACCAGCAGAGAATACTCTAACTATGGCTACACCTTC	CATSREYSNYGYTF
-	15	TRBV4-1	-	TRBJ1-1	TGCGCCAGCAGCCCAAACGGGCGCCGGAACACTGAAGCTTTCTTT	CASSPNGRRNTEAFF
-	14	TRBV6-6	few	TRBJ2-1	TGTGCCAGCAGTTGGGCAGGCGTCCACAATGAGCAGTTCTTC	CASSWAGVHNEQFF
-	10	TRBV6-1	few	TRBJ2-7	TGTGCCAGCAGCTACTACGAGCAGTACTTC	CASSYYEQYF
-	14	TRBV28	few	TRBJ1-2	TGTGCCAGCAGTACAGGGACAACTAACTATGGCTACACCTTC	CASSTGTTNYGYTF
-	15	TRBV6-5	medium-sized	TRBJ1-2	TGTGCCAGCAGTCCGGTCTTCACAGGGTCGTTCGGCTACACCTTC	CASSPVFTGSFGYTF
-	15	TRBV7-3	-	TRBJ2-5	TGTGCCAGCAGCTTTATACCCGGGACCGCGGAGACCCAGTACTTC	CASSFIPGTAETQYF
-	12	TRBV7-2	-	TRBJ2-3	TGTGCCAGCAGCCCTCAGCTCGGCACGCAGTATTTT	CASSPQLGTQYF
-	15	TRBV5-8	-	TRBJ1-2	TGTGCCAGCAGCCCTGGTGGCTATACAAACTATGGCTACACCTTC	CASSPGGYTNYGYTF
-	16	TRBV10-3	-	TRBJ2-1	TGTGCCATCAGTGAGTCGGAGGGGGAGGGCTACAATGAGCAGTTCTTC	CAISESEGEGYNEQFF
-	13	TRBV7-2	-	TRBJ1-5	TGTGCCAGCAGCTCCTTCTTAGGGGAGCCCCAGCATTTT	CASSSFLGEPQHF
-	13	TRBV30	-	TRBJ1-1	TGTGCCTGGAGTTTACTTATGGGCACTGAAGCTTTCTTT	CAWSLLMGTEAFF
-	13	TRBV2	-	TRBJ2-7	TGTGCCAGCAGAGCGGACGGGACCTACGAGCAGTACTTC	CASRADGTYEQYF
-	13	TRBV4-3	once	TRBJ2-3	TGCGCCAGCAGCCTCCGCCCCGAAGATACGCAGTATTTT	CASSLRPEDTQYF
-	14	TRBV7-2	-	TRBJ1-1	TGTGCCAGCAGCTTAGAATTTGGGTACGCTGAAGCTTTCTTT	CASSLEFGYAEAFF
TRBD1	16	TRBV7-3	medium-sized	TRBJ1-2	TGTGCCAGCAGCCCCTCAGGGGACAGGTTTAACTATGGCTACACCTTC	CASSPSGDRFNYGYTF
-	15	TRBV28	-	TRBJ2-5	TGTGCCAGCAGTCCCCGAGGGGAGGTTGAAGAGACCCAGTACTTC	CASSPRGEVEETQYF
-	16	TRBV7-3	few	TRBJ1-3	TGTGCCAGCAGCCAAACCTACGGGGTAACTGGAAACACCATATATTTT	CASSQTYGVTGNTIYF
-	14	TRBV2	-	TRBJ2-7	TGTGCCAGCAGGAGACAGGTCCGCTCCTACGAGCAGTACTTC	CASRRQVRSYEQYF
-	12	TRBV29-1	-	TRBJ2-2	TGCAGCGCTAGGAGGGACACCGGGGAGCTGTTTTTT	CSARRDTGELFF
-	14	TRBV4-3	few	TRBJ2-2	TGCGCCAGCAGCCCGCTAGGGTACACCGGGGAGCTGTTTTTT	CASSPLGYTGELFF
TRBD1	15	TRBV6-6	once	TRBJ1-2	TGTGCCAGCAAATCCCCCCAAACAGGGGACTATGGCTACACCTTC	CASKSPQTGDYGYTF
TRBD1	14	TRBV4-2	-	TRBJ1-1	TGTGCCAGCAGCTACAGACAGGGCGGCACTGAAGCTTTCTTT	CASSYRQGGTEAFF
TRBD1	14	TRBV5-6	-	TRBJ2-4	TGTGCCAGCAGCTTCACAGGGGTCCAAAACATTCAGTACTTC	CASSFTGVQNIQYF
-	15	TRBV2	few	TRBJ2-2	TGTGCCAGCAGTGAACACGGAGAGGGGTACGGGGAGCTGTTTTTT	CASSEHGEGYGELFF
-	12	TRBV25-1	-	TRBJ2-5	TGTGCCAGCACAGGTTCCCAAGAGACCCAGTACTTC	CASTGSQETQYF
-	15	TRBV5-1	-	TRBJ2-3	TGCGCCAGCAGCCCGGGTGGACTATCCCCAGATACGCAGTATTTT	CASSPGGLSPDTQYF
-	13	TRBV6-5	-	TRBJ2-7	TGTGCCAGCAGTCGCAGCGGTGGCTACGAGCAGTACTTC	CASSRSGGYEQYF
-	14	TRBV7-2	-	TRBJ2-1	TGTGCCAGCAGCCCGCGGGTGCCCAGGGATGAGCAGTTCTTC	CASSPRVPRDEQFF
-	13	TRBV19	-	TRBJ2-5	TGTGCCAGTACCCAACCCGGGGCGCAGACCCAGTACTTC	CASTQPGAQTQYF
TRBD1	15	TRBV5-1	few	TRBJ1-1	TGCGCCAGCAGCGTAGCCGGGACAGCGAACACTGAAGCTTTCTTT	CASSVAGTANTEAFF
TRBD1	17	TRBV4-2	-	TRBJ1-4	TGTGCCAGCAGCCAAGTATCACAGGGGCCAACTAATGAAAAACTGTTTTTT	CASSQVSQGPTNEKLFF
-	17	TRBV5-1	-	TRBJ1-1	TGCGCCAGCAGCGAAGGACCGGTCGGTAATATGAACACTGAAGCTTTCTTT	CASSEGPVGNMNTEAFF
-	17	TRBV18	once	TRBJ2-2	TGTGCCAGCTCACCTTCTCGGACGGCTATTTTCACCGGGGAGCTGTTTTTT	CASSPSRTAIFTGELFF
TRBD2	13	TRBV7-8	-	TRBJ2-7	TGTGCCAGCAGCTTAGCGGCTAGCGGGAGGATTCACTTC	CASSLAASGRIHF
TRBD1	12	TRBV28	-	TRBJ1-1	TGTGCCGGGGGACAGATGAACACTGAAGCTTTCTTT	CAGGQMNTEAFF
-	13	TRBV5-1	-	TRBJ1-1	TGCGCCAGCAGCTTGGGCAGGGCGGCTGAAGCTTTCTTT	CASSLGRAAEAFF
TRBD2	19	TRBV5-4	-	TRBJ2-1	TGTGCCAGCAGCCCTCAGGGGAGCGGGAGGGCTCGGTCCTACAATGAGCAGTTCTTC	CASSPQGSGRARSYNEQFF
-	13	TRBV6-6	-	TRBJ1-1	TGTGCCAGCAGACCAGGGACGGTCACTGAAGCTTTCTTT	CASRPGTVTEAFF
-	18	TRBV5-5	-	TRBJ1-2	TGTGCCAGCAGCTTAAAAACGACAGCTACTACCGCGAACTATGGCTACACCTTC	CASSLKTTATTANYGYTF
TRBD2	16	TRBV4-3	medium-sized	TRBJ2-4	TGCGCCAGCAGCCCGAGCGGGAGCAGTGCCAAAAACATTCAGTACTTC	CASSPSGSSAKNIQYF
-	15	TRBV6-5	-	TRBJ2-1	TGTGCCAGCAGTTACTCGAAAAACCCACCCAATGAGCAGTTCTTC	CASSYSKNPPNEQFF
TRBD2	19	TRBV9	-	TRBJ2-2	TGTGCCAGCAGCGTAGGCCTCTCCTATACCGGGGGGGCGGCCGGGGAGCTGTTTTTT	CASSVGLSYTGGAAGELFF
-	12	TRBV7-9	few	TRBJ1-3	TGTGGCAGCGGGGTCCAGGGAAACACCATATATTTT	CGSGVQGNTIYF
-	15	TRBV6-5	-	TRBJ1-5	TGTGCCAGCAGCCGAGGGGGGGCAGGGGATCAGCCCCAGCATTTT	CASSRGGAGDQPQHF
-	13	TRBV7-6	-	TRBJ2-5	TGTGCCAGCAGCTACCGGGACATGGAGACCCAGTACTTC	CASSYRDMETQYF
TRBD1	13	TRBV10-3	-	TRBJ1-1	TGTGCCATCAGGACCGACAGGGGAACTGAAGCTTTCTTT	CAIRTDRGTEAFF